What follows are 29 T cell receptor beta chains derived from one specimen sequenced in a study of metastatic and nonmetastatic thyroid tumors. TCRdb re-analyzed the PCR reads through MiXCR. The data show tens of thousands of clones, with roughly 20% seen just once and roughly two fifths held by the top ten. Patients underwent thyroid surgery, and none had received any treatment before it. Source material: blood. The receptors stem from a female donor with papillary thyroid cancer or a benign thyroid nodule (not recorded which). Some clones in this sample may be carry-over from other donors' samples.

Judged by abundance, this clone is medium-sized. CDR3 region: CATSRTRRGYEQYF. CDR3 in DNA: TGTGCCACCAGCCGGACTCGACGGGGCTACGAGCAGTACTTC. V is TRBV15 and J is TRBJ2-7; perhaps TRBD2 as D (5 bases). This CDR3 has 14 residues. V shed 5 bases and J shed 3 bases, with 14 bases lying between them. In germline, CDR1 is LNHNV, CDR2 YYDKDF (reference sequence).

The chain recombines TRBV4-1 with TRBJ2-7; maybe TRBD1 (8 bases). CDR1 is MGHRA, CDR2 YSYEKL, per germline. The CDR3 consists of 17 residues. V was clipped by 2 bases and J by 2 bases, with 19 bases between them. This chain's CDR3 is CASSQIWGGTGPYEQYF. CDR3 in DNA: TGCGCCAGCAGCCAAATTTGGGGAGGGACAGGCCCCTACGAGCAGTACTTC.

As regards this clone: The junction and the germline gene differ at one end; a read error may be behind it. This chain uses TRBV20-1 with TRBJ2-2; TRBD1 or TRBD2 may be the D gene (5 bases each). The CDR3 consists of 15 residues. Germline V lookup: CDR1 DFQATT, CDR2 SNEGSKA (reference sequence). The DNA for the CDR3 is TGCAGTGCTAGAGCAGGTCAGGGTAGCACCGGGGATCTGGTTTTT. Amino acid sequence: CSARAGQGSTGDLVF.

This clone was observed a handful of times. The final CDR3 position lacks the conserved phenylalanine or tryptophan, pointing to a likely read error. Because the CDR3's place on the DNA is in doubt, the DNA is left out and the CDR3 is given as listed by TCRdb. The chain uses TRBV7-3 and TRBJ2-6; TRBD1 is the table's D call, not checked against the DNA. Per germline, CDR1 SGHTA and CDR2 FQGTGA. The CDR3 spans 10 amino acids, including both terminal residues. The CDR3: CASSFSPART.

This clone was seen at least ten times. The V and J genes are TRBV20-1 and TRBJ2-2; a weak D match, TRBD1 (5 bases). The CDR3 is 13 amino acids. The V end lost 6 bases, the J end lost 4 bases, and 12 bases lay between the germline ends. CDR1 is DFQATT, CDR2 SNEGSKA, per germline (reference sequence). The CDR3 loop reads CSAEDTTTGELFF. DNA of the CDR3: TGCAGTGCCGAGGACACCACCACCGGGGAGCTGTTTTTT.

The V gene is TRBV20-1, the J gene TRBJ2-1; D possibly corresponds to TRBD2 (5 bases). This CDR3 is built from 13 residues. Germline assignment: CDR1 DFQATT and CDR2 SNEGSKA (reference sequence). V lost 0 bases and J 10 bases, leaving 13 bases between the germline ends. The CDR3 sequence is CSARDFGKGEQFF. CDR3 coding DNA: TGCAGTGCTAGAGATTTCGGGAAAGGGGAGCAGTTCTTC.

This clone was detected many times. The chain employs TRBV10-2 and TRBJ2-7; D perhaps matches TRBD1 (6 bases). V lost 4 bases, J lost 5 bases, and 18 bases lay in between. The germline gives CDR1 WSHSY, CDR2 SAAADI. This CDR3 comprises 15 residues. CDR3 in amino acids: CASSAYQGPLNEQYF. The CDR3 DNA reads TGCGCCAGCAGTGCTTATCAGGGGCCCTTGAACGAGCAGTACTTC.

This sequence joins TRBV28 and TRBJ1-2; D remains ambiguous. Germline assignment: CDR1 MDHEN and CDR2 SYDVKM. This CDR3 region has 15 residues. Trimming shortened V by 3 bases and J by 2 bases, and 13 bases separated the two germline ends. The CDR3 region is CASSFPTPQNYGYTF. The DNA for the CDR3 is TGTGCCAGCAGTTTTCCTACACCTCAGAACTATGGCTACACCTTC.

V is TRBV28 and J is TRBJ1-2; TRBD1 might be the D (6 bases). Germline CDR1 reads MDHEN; CDR2 reads SYDVKM. Trimming shortened V by 3 bases and J by 10 bases, and 21 bases separated the two germline ends. The CDR3 consists of 15 residues. The CDR3 protein is CASSLCSTGLGVYTF. The DNA for the CDR3 is TGTGCCAGCAGTTTGTGTTCGACAGGTTTAGGTGTCTACACCTTC.

This clone came up many times. The genes are TRBV12-5 and TRBJ2-3; tentative D call: TRBD1 (6 bases). CDR1 LGHNT and CDR2 FRNRAP come from the germline V gene. Trimming pared 2 bases from V and 2 bases from J, leaving 14 bases between. CDR3 size: 16 residues. DNA for the CDR3: TGTGCTAGTGGTTTGATAGGACAGAGAGTCACAGATACGCAGTATTTT. Translating it yields CASGLIGQRVTDTQYF. Variable domain in full (rest from reference TRBV12-5 and TRBJ2-3): DARVTQTPRHKVTEMGQEVTMRCQPILGHNTVFWYRQTMMQGLELLAYFRNRAPLDDSGMPKDRFSAEMPDATLATLKIQPSEPRDSAVYFCASGLIGQRVTDTQYFGPGTRLTVL.

The sample holds many counts of this clone. The chain is built from TRBV10-3 and TRBJ2-1; 9 nucleotides match TRBD2. Germline V lookup: CDR1 ENHRY, CDR2 SYGVKD. Germline trimming cut 5 bases from V and 7 bases from J; bases unmatched to any gene: 12. This CDR3 contains 16 residues. Here the CDR3 reads CAISKQTGLASNEQFF. The CDR3 DNA follows: TGTGCCATCAGTAAACAGACGGGACTAGCTTCGAATGAGCAGTTCTTC.

This clone is categorized as medium-sized. The chain combines TRBV6-2 or TRBV6-3 with TRBJ2-5; 9 bases align to TRBD2. Germline CDR1 and CDR2: MNHEY and SVGEGT. This CDR3 comprises 15 residues. V trimming: 4 bases; J trimming: 5 bases; junction bases outside the gene matches: 8. In nucleotides, the CDR3 is TGTGCCAGCAGTTTCAGTAGCGGGAGCACGGAGACCCAGTACTTC. Translation gives CASSFSSGSTETQYF.

This clone came up many times. J is TRBJ1-2 and V is TRBV3-1, with D tentatively TRBD1 (5 bases). The germline V and J ends were trimmed by 0 bases and 4 bases, with 12 bases remaining between them. Per the germline V gene, CDR1 is LGHDT and CDR2 is YNNKEL (reference sequence). The length of the CDR3 is 15 residues. The CDR3 nucleotides are TGTGCCAGCAGCCAAGATTACCGGGGCTTCTATGGCTACACCTTC. Translation: CASSQDYRGFYGYTF.

This clone was found many times. A much more abundant neighbour one base away suggests this may be a read error. The sample contains more than one DNA sequence encoding this CDR3. V usage is TRBV2 and J usage is TRBJ2-2, with D perhaps TRBD2 (5 bases). The germline CDR1 and CDR2 sequences are SNHLY and FYNNEI. V was trimmed by 7 bases and J by 3 bases, leaving 9 bases between them. The CDR3 is made up of 13 amino acids. The CDR3 DNA reads as TGTGCCAGCACCGACGGGGACACCGGGGAGCTGTTTTTT. Translated: CASTDGDTGELFF.

This clone appeared many times. The genes are TRBV28 and TRBJ2-5; 9 bases fit TRBD1. The germline CDR1 and CDR2 sequences are MDHEN and SYDVKM. V was clipped by 8 bases and J by 5 bases; unmatched bases: 3. The CDR3 spans 12 residues. CDR3 nucleotides: TGTGCCAGCCAGACAGGGGGGGAGACCCAGTACTTC. Amino acids: CASQTGGETQYF.

This clone has ten or more counts. The rearrangement links TRBV20-1 to TRBJ2-4; D not resolved. The ends were cut back, 6 bases at V and 0 bases at J, with 6 bases in the middle. The CDR3 length is 12 residues. Germline CDR1 is DFQATT and CDR2 is SNEGSKA (reference sequence). The CDR3 DNA reads as TGCAGTGCGACGGTAGCCAAAAACATTCAGTACTTC. Translation gives CSATVAKNIQYF.

This clone was recorded at least ten times. The CDR3 reads CASSHHTDTQYF. CDR3 nucleotide sequence: TGTGCCAGCAGTCACCACACAGATACGCAGTATTTT. The V call is TRBV27, the J call TRBJ2-3; no clear D gene. The CDR3 covers 12 residues. Trimming stripped 5 bases from V and 2 bases from J, with 5 bases between. Looked up from germline, CDR1 is MNHEY and CDR2 is SMNVEV (reference sequence).

This clone has only a few counts. The CDR3 here is CASSLYAGPSFNSPLHF. The CDR3 nucleotides read TGTGCCAGCAGCTTGTACGCAGGGCCCTCGTTCAATTCACCCCTCCACTTT. This rearrangement joins TRBV5-4 to TRBJ1-6; D is perhaps TRBD1 (5 bases). Germline V lookup: CDR1 SGHNT, CDR2 YYREEE (reference sequence). Between the trimmed V and J ends, which lost 1 base and 7 bases, there was a span of 18 bases. The CDR3 loop spans 17 amino acids.

By sample share, this clone is medium-sized. The gene calls are TRBV6-5 and TRBJ1-2; 7 bases agree with TRBD1. The CDR3 has 16 residues. V lost 1 base and J lost 4; bases outside the gene matches: 9. Germline V gene data show CDR1 as MNHEY and CDR2 as SVGAGI. In DNA, the CDR3 is TGTGCCAGCAGTTACTTCGGGACAGAAAACTCCTATGGCTACACCTTC. Translating gives CASSYFGTENSYGYTF.

The rearrangement joins TRBV19 to TRBJ1-6; TRBD1 matches 8 bases. Trimming took 6 bases from V and 7 from J; bases not matched to a gene: 8. Germline CDR1 reads LNHDA; CDR2 reads SQIVND (reference sequence). This CDR3 region has 15 residues. The CDR3 spells CASRAGQGSNSPLHF. CDR3 nucleotides: TGTGCCAGTAGGGCCGGACAGGGATCAAATTCACCCCTCCACTTT. Full variable domain (outside the CDR3, taken from reference TRBV19 and TRBJ1-6): DGGITQSPKYLFRKEGQNVTLSCEQNLNHDAMYWYRQDPGQGLRLIYYSQIVNDFQKGDIAEGYSVSREKKESFPLTVTSAQKNPTAFYLCASRAGQGSNSPLHFGNGTRLTVT.

The chain couples TRBV9 to TRBJ1-1; D remains unclear. Germline values: CDR1 SGDLS, CDR2 YYNGEE. The CDR3 totals 15 residues. V lost 3 bases, J lost 3 bases, and 15 bases lay in between. CDR3 bases: TGTGCCAGCAGCGCGAAGAGGGAGATATACACTGAAGCTTTCTTT. Its translation: CASSAKREIYTEAFF.

The chain is built from TRBV20-1 and TRBJ1-5; D remains ambiguous. The CDR3 extends over 12 amino acids. The germline gives CDR1 DFQATT, CDR2 SNEGSKA (reference sequence). V lost 3 bases to trimming and J lost 4 bases, with 7 bases between them. In nucleotides, the CDR3 is TGCAGTGCTAGGACTCTGAATCAGCCCCAGCATTTT. Protein: CSARTLNQPQHF.

This clone was counted at least ten times. The junction departs from germline at one end; a sequencing error may be responsible. This chain links TRBV7-7 with TRBJ2-3, with a weak D call TRBD2 (5 bases). Germline V gene lookup returns CDR1 SSHAT and CDR2 FNYEAQ (reference sequence). The CDR3 extends over 14 amino acids. The CDR3, as DNA: TGTGCTAGCAGCGAGGCAGGAGCGGACGATACGCAGTATTTT. Its translation: CASSEAGADDTQYF.

This clone was recorded many times. The chain carries TRBV3-1 and TRBJ1-2; D is unclear. Germline values: CDR1 LGHDT, CDR2 YNNKEL (reference sequence). The CDR3 consists of 15 residues. V dropped 1 base and J dropped 7 bases, with 16 bases sitting between them. Written as DNA, the CDR3 is TGTGCCAGCAGCCAAGTTGGGGAAGGTCGGGGTGGCTACACCTTC. Residues: CASSQVGEGRGGYTF.

About this clone: Without the conserved terminal phenylalanine or tryptophan, this CDR3 likely stems from a read error. V and J are TRBV6-2 or TRBV6-3 and TRBJ2-5; 9 nucleotides match TRBD2. V lost 1 base to trimming and J lost 11 bases; unmatched junction nucleotides: 20. From germline, CDR1 is MNHEY and CDR2 SVGEGT. CDR3 length: 18 amino acids. The DNA of the CDR3 is TGTGCCAGCAGTTACTACATCCAACAAGCGGGAGGTTTGCTGAGGCAGTACATC. Amino acid sequence: CASSYYIQQAGGLLRQYI.

The V gene is TRBV19, the J gene TRBJ1-1; D is ambiguous. The CDR3 has 17 amino acids. CDR1 and CDR2 from the germline V gene are LNHDA and SQIVND (reference sequence). The ends were cut back, 0 bases at V and 2 bases at J, with 16 bases in the middle. CDR3 coding DNA: TGTGCCAGTAGTATAGATCGGGCCCGCGGGAGAAACACTGAAGCTTTCTTT. Its protein is CASSIDRARGRNTEAFF. The variable domain in full, with the rest retrieved from reference TRBV19 and TRBJ1-1, is DGGITQSPKYLFRKEGQNVTLSCEQNLNHDAMYWYRQDPGQGLRLIYYSQIVNDFQKGDIAEGYSVSREKKESFPLTVTSAQKNPTAFYLCASSIDRARGRNTEAFFGQGTRLTVV.

In its sample, this clone was seen many times. The V and J genes are TRBV11-2 and TRBJ2-5, with 8 positions matching TRBD1. V lost 5 bases to trimming and J lost 5 bases; unmatched junction nucleotides: 7. The CDR3 length is 14 residues. CDR1 is SGHAT and CDR2 is FQNNGV in the germline V gene. In DNA, the CDR3 is TGTGCCAGCAGCGCCCAGGGGGCGAGGGAGACCCAGTACTTC. As protein: CASSAQGARETQYF.

This clone has a count of ten or more. A single base separates this from a much larger clone, so it may be a read error. Different DNA sequences within this sample yield the same CDR3. This chain connects TRBV10-2 to TRBJ1-1; D uncertain. Germline V gene lookup returns CDR1 WSHSY and CDR2 SAAADI. The CDR3 runs to 11 residues. CDR3 coding DNA: TGCGCCAGCAGTGGTTCCGTCGAAGCTTTCTTC. Residues: CASSGSVEAFF.

This clone was counted once. With a much larger clone just one base away, this may be a read error. J is TRBJ2-6 and V is TRBV5-4, with D perhaps matching TRBD1 (6 bases). Per the germline V gene, CDR1 is SGHNT and CDR2 is YYREEE (reference sequence). The CDR3 extends over 15 amino acids. CDR3 sequence reads: CASRLPGDGANFLTF. CDR3 coding DNA: TGTGCCAGCAGGTTACCAGGGGATGGGGCCAACTTCCTGACTTTC.